This T cell receptor beta chain comes out of a study of CD8+CD57+ T cells in acquired aplastic anemia. Researchers used genomic DNA as the template to profile TCR beta VDJ and CDR3. TCRdb re-called the reads with MiXCR, one entry per CDR3 protein. The profile shows hundreds of thousands of distinct CDR3 sequences, around 68% of them singletons. The CDR3 contains 12 residues. Germline V lookup: CDR1 SGHRS, CDR2 YFSETQ. V shed 0 bases and J shed 14 bases, with 12 bases lying between them. J is TRBJ1-5 and V is TRBV5-1, with unresolved D. This TCR was sampled from a human donor in good health, serving as a control. Material for sequencing was sorted CD4+, CD8+, or CD8+CD57+ T cells (not recorded which) from PBMCs. Written as DNA, the CDR3 is TGCGCCAGCAGCTTGGGCGGGAGGGAAGAGCATTTT. Its translation: CASSLGGREEHF.